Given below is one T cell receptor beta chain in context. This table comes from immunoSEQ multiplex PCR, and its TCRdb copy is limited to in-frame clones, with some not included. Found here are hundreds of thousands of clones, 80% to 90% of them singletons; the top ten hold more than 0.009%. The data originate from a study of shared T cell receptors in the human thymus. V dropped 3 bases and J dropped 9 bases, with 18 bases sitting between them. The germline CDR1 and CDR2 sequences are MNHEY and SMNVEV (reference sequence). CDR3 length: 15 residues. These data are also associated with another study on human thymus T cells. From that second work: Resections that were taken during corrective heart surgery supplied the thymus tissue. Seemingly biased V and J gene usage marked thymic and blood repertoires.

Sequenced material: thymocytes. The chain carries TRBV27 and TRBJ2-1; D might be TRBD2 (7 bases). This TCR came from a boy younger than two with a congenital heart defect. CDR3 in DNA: TGTGCCAGCAGTTTGGTGGGAGAAGGGGGGGGTGAGCAGTTCTTC. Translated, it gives CASSLVGEGGGEQFF.